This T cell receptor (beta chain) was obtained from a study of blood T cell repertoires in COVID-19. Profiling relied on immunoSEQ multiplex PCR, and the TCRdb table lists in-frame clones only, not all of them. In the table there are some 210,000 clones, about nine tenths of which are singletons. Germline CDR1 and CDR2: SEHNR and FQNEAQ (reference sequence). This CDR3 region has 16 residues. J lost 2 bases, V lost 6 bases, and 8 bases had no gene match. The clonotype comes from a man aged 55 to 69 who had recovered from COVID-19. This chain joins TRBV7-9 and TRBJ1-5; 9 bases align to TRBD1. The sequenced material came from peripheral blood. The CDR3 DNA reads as TGTGCCAGCAGTATGGACAGGGGCTATGGCAATCAGCCCCAGCATTTT. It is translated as CASSMDRGYGNQPQHF.